Listed here are 30 T cell receptor beta chains from one sample, sequenced in a study of prognosis after radiotherapy for stage I lung cancer. Multiplex PCR in two rounds served to amplify TCR beta CDR3 from genomic DNA. Primers were specific to each TRBV and TRBJ gene in first-round PCR. TCRdb reprocessed the multiplex PCR reads with MiXCR, giving one entry per CDR3 protein. There are under 20,000 distinct CDR3 sequences in the sample; 44% occur only once, and about two fifths lies in the top ten. The sequenced sample was PBMCs, obtained before or after stereotactic body radiation therapy (not recorded which). These receptors were collected from a donor over 45 with non-small cell lung cancer.

This clonotype has just one count. This chain joins TRBV7-2 and TRBJ2-1; TRBD2 aligns across 10 bases. Germline CDR1 SGHTA, CDR2 FQGNSA. J was trimmed by 4 bases and V by 5 bases; bases with no gene match: 8. The CDR3 totals 16 residues. The CDR3 DNA reads as TGTGCCAGCAGCCCGTGGACTAGCGGTAGGTACAATGAGCAGTTCTTC. This encodes CASSPWTSGRYNEQFF.

This rearrangement joins TRBV24-1 to TRBJ2-7; 11 positions match TRBD1. The ends lost 4 bases at V and 3 bases at J; junction bases unmatched: 7. This CDR3 contains 16 residues. Germline CDR1 reads KGHDR; CDR2 reads SFDVKD. The CDR3 here is CATSDAGTGGNYEQYF. In nucleotides, the CDR3 is TGTGCCACCAGTGACGCCGGGACAGGGGGGAACTACGAGCAGTACTTC.

This clonotype was seen a single time. The chain combines TRBV19 with TRBJ2-3, with 8 bases lining up with TRBD2. The germline CDR1 and CDR2 sequences are LNHDA and SQIVND (reference sequence). The ends lost 1 base at V and 2 bases at J; junction bases unmatched: 2. There are 15 residues in the CDR3. In DNA form, the CDR3 reads TGTGCCAGTAGTATAGCGGGAGGGTTCACAGATACGCAGTATTTT. Translated: CASSIAGGFTDTQYF.

As regards this clonotype: One end of the junction fails to match germline, which may point to a read error. This chain connects TRBV7-2 to TRBJ1-1, with D perhaps matching TRBD1 (5 bases). This CDR3 has 16 residues. Germline CDR1 is SGHTA and CDR2 is FQGNSA. Here the CDR3 DNA reads TGTGCCAGCAGCTTAGCGCCTGGGGGGGTGAACACTGAAGCTCTCTTT. This sequence encodes CASSLAPGGVNTEALF.

This clonotype was seen many times. The V call is TRBV30, the J call TRBJ2-7; D gene uncertain. Between the trimmed V and J ends, which lost 2 bases and 4 bases, there was a span of 6 bases. In germline, CDR1 is GTSNPN, CDR2 SVGIG (reference sequence). This CDR3 has 11 residues. The CDR3 nucleotides read TGTGCCTGGAGTTTAAAGTACGAGCAGTACTTC. It specifies CAWSLKYEQYF.

Notes on this clonotype: Relative to the germline gene, one junction end is altered; a read error may explain this. The chain joins TRBV29-1 to TRBJ2-7; the D gene is possibly TRBD1 (5 bases). The CDR3 is 16 amino acids. CDR1 is SQVTM, CDR2 ANQGSEA, per germline. CDR3 nucleotide sequence: TGCAGCCCGATGGTAGGACATGTAGGACCCTCCTACGAGAAGTACTTC. Translation: CSPMVGHVGPSYEKYF.

J is TRBJ2-3 and V is TRBV3-1; 11 nucleotides match TRBD2. V lost 0 bases and J lost 4; bases outside the gene matches: 9. The CDR3 spans 18 residues. Germline assignment: CDR1 LGHDT and CDR2 YNNKEL (reference sequence). The CDR3 DNA reads as TGTGCCAGCAGCCAAGATTTGGCTAGCGGGGGGTTCGCAGATACGCAGTATTTT. It specifies CASSQDLASGGFADTQYF.

This chain links TRBV30 with TRBJ1-6; perhaps TRBD1 as D (6 bases). Trimming stripped 1 base from V and 10 bases from J, with 11 bases between. The CDR3 covers 13 residues. Per germline, CDR1 GTSNPN and CDR2 SVGIG (reference sequence). Here the CDR3 reads CAWSEGGSSPLHF. The CDR3 region has the DNA TGTGCCTGGAGTGAGGGGGGAAGCTCACCCCTCCACTTT.

This clonotype was picked up many times. The chain links TRBV2 to TRBJ2-7, with TRBD2 as a possible D gene (6 bases). Germline CDR1 reads SNHLY; CDR2 reads FYNNEI. Trimming shortened V by 6 bases and J by 0 bases, and 15 bases separated the two germline ends. This CDR3 region has 15 residues. For the CDR3, the DNA is TGTGCCAGCAGCGGGGGTCAGGCTCCCTCCTACGAGCAGTACTTC. Encoded protein: CASSGGQAPSYEQYF.

This clonotype appeared a single time. V gene TRBV20-1 combines with J gene TRBJ2-1, with a weak D call TRBD2 (6 bases). The CDR3 loop spans 16 amino acids. Germline V lookup: CDR1 DFQATT, CDR2 SNEGSKA (reference sequence). Trimming took 3 bases from V and 5 from J, leaving 20 bases between them. CDR3 protein: CSASSPDKRVNNEQFF. CDR3 nucleotides: TGCAGTGCTAGCTCCCCCGACAAGCGGGTGAACAATGAGCAGTTCTTC.

Regarding this clonotype: A read error may explain this, as a much larger clone is one base away. V is TRBV29-1 and J is TRBJ1-5; D gene ambiguous. Germline V lookup: CDR1 SQVTM, CDR2 ANQGSEA. The CDR3 consists of 12 residues. The CDR3 DNA reads TGCAGCGTTGGCGACAACAATCATCCCCAGCATTTT. Translation: CSVGDNNHPQHF.

This chain uses TRBV5-5 with TRBJ2-7; TRBD2 might be the D (6 bases). CDR1 and CDR2 (germline): SGHKS, YYEKEE (reference sequence). There are 14 residues in the CDR3. V was clipped by 3 bases and J by 3 bases, with 13 bases between them. The CDR3 is CASSWEAGFYEQYF. The CDR3 nucleotides read TGTGCCAGCAGCTGGGAGGCAGGATTCTACGAGCAGTACTTC.

In this sample, this clonotype turned up many times. V and J are TRBV19 and TRBJ2-1; 14 nucleotides line up with TRBD2. V dropped 0 bases and J dropped 7; count of bases not matched to a gene: 5. CDR1 is LNHDA and CDR2 is SQIVND in the germline V gene (reference sequence). The CDR3 contains 17 residues. This CDR3 reads CASSIDAGTSGSNEQFF. The CDR3 bases are TGTGCCAGTAGTATAGATGCCGGGACTAGCGGGAGTAATGAGCAGTTCTTC.

The chain links TRBV19 to TRBJ2-7; D gene unclear. Germline-derived CDR1 and CDR2 are LNHDA and SQIVND (reference sequence). This CDR3 contains 14 residues. The V and J ends lost 4 bases and 3 bases respectively, with 13 bases between them. For the CDR3, the DNA is TGTGCCAGTAGTACCCCGGACGGAGTCTACGAGCAGTACTTC. As protein: CASSTPDGVYEQYF.

In its sample, this clonotype was seen many times. The chain employs TRBV9 and TRBJ2-1; D remains ambiguous. Trimming pared 1 base from V and 4 bases from J, leaving 6 bases between. The CDR3 contains 13 residues. Germline CDR1 SGDLS, CDR2 YYNGEE. The CDR3 loop is CASSVPGYNEQFF. CDR3 bases: TGTGCCAGCAGCGTACCCGGATACAATGAGCAGTTCTTC.

This clonotype was picked up many times. The chain has TRBV6-1 and TRBJ1-1; D unresolved. The V and J ends lost 0 bases and 0 bases respectively, with 5 bases between them. The germline V gene encodes CDR1 MNHNS and CDR2 SASEGT. CDR3 length equals 14 residues. The CDR3 nucleotides read TGTGCCAGCAGTGAAGCGCTTGTGAACACTGAAGCTTTCTTT. This translates into CASSEALVNTEAFF.

V usage is TRBV6-5 and J usage is TRBJ2-7; 9 bases agree with TRBD1. Germline CDR1 reads MNHEY; CDR2 reads SVGAGI. Unmatched junction bases numbered 8, after V lost 5 bases and J lost 0 bases. This CDR3 is built from 16 residues. CDR3 sequence reads: CASSPGTGKSSYEQYF. The CDR3 DNA reads TGTGCCAGCAGTCCCGGGACAGGGAAAAGCTCCTACGAGCAGTACTTC.

The chain combines TRBV5-1 with TRBJ2-5; D tentatively reads TRBD1 or TRBD2 (7 bases each). The CDR3 covers 15 residues. V was trimmed by 1 base and J by 4 bases, leaving 14 bases between them. CDR1 is SGHRS, CDR2 YFSETQ, per germline. DNA of the CDR3: TGCGCCAGCAGCTTGTTTCAGGGGGAGGGAGAGACCCAGTACTTC. Residues: CASSLFQGEGETQYF.

This clonotype was counted many times. J is TRBJ2-6 and V is TRBV27, with D tentatively TRBD1 (5 bases). This CDR3 region has 14 residues. Germline CDR1 MNHEY, CDR2 SMNVEV (reference sequence). V shed 7 bases and J shed 4 bases, with 11 bases lying between them. The CDR3 reads CASKGSMGANVLTF. The DNA for the CDR3 is TGTGCCAGCAAGGGGTCCATGGGGGCCAACGTCCTGACTTTC.

V and J are TRBV11-2 and TRBJ2-2; 7 nucleotides agree with TRBD2. V lost 7 bases, J lost 9 bases, and 14 bases stayed unmatched. Germline CDR1 SGHAT, CDR2 FQNNGV. This CDR3 has 15 residues. This CDR3 reads CASTTLAVRTRELFF. In DNA, the CDR3 is TGTGCCAGCACTACGCTAGCGGTGAGAACCCGGGAGCTGTTTTTT.

V and J are TRBV30 and TRBJ2-6, with TRBD2 as a possible D gene (5 bases). Between the trimmed V and J ends, which lost 4 bases and 12 bases, there was a span of 10 bases. The germline CDR1 and CDR2 sequences are GTSNPN and SVGIG (reference sequence). There are 11 residues in the CDR3. The CDR3 coding sequence is TGTGCCTGGACCGACCGGGGCGTCCTGACTTTC. Residues: CAWTDRGVLTF.

This clonotype was picked up many times. The rearrangement links TRBV2 to TRBJ2-4, with D possibly TRBD2 on 6 matching bases. Germline V gene lookup returns CDR1 SNHLY and CDR2 FYNNEI. Trimming took off 7 bases at V and 1 base at J, with 14 bases between the two ends. The CDR3 spans 15 residues. CDR3: CASTPRGVAKNIQYF. CDR3 nucleotide sequence: TGTGCCAGCACCCCCCGCGGGGTGGCCAAAAACATTCAGTACTTC.

This chain uses TRBV20-1 with TRBJ2-5; 11 bases fit TRBD2. Germline trimming cut 3 bases from V and 8 bases from J; bases unmatched to any gene: 8. The CDR3 consists of 14 residues. CDR1 and CDR2 from the germline V gene are DFQATT and SNEGSKA (reference sequence). The chain's CDR3 is CSASTSGGWETQYF. The CDR3 coding sequence is TGCAGTGCTAGCACTAGCGGGGGTTGGGAAACCCAGTACTTC.

A remark on this clonotype: The junction differs from germline at one of its ends, possibly a read error. V gene TRBV27 combines with J gene TRBJ2-3; D unclear. Germline V lookup: CDR1 MNHEY, CDR2 SMNVEV (reference sequence). There are 14 residues in the CDR3. CDR3 coding DNA: TGTGCCAGCAGTCCCCCGGGTGGCACAGATACCCAGTATTTT. Translation gives CASSPPGGTDTQYF.

This clonotype was counted only a few times. In nucleotides, the CDR3 is TGTGCCATCAGTCCGAATTCCGGCGGGAGGAGTGGGACCCAGTACTTC. The encoded protein is CAISPNSGGRSGTQYF. The V and J genes are TRBV5-4 and TRBJ2-5, with 8 nucleotides matching TRBD2. CDR3 length equals 16 residues. Germline trimming cut 9 bases from V and 7 bases from J; bases unmatched to any gene: 20. Looked up from germline, CDR1 is SGHNT and CDR2 is YYREEE (reference sequence).

This clonotype was recorded at least ten times. V and J are TRBV5-1 and TRBJ2-5; no definite D call. CDR3 length: 15 residues. Trimming shortened V by 4 bases and J by 5 bases, and 18 bases separated the two germline ends. CDR1 is SGHRS and CDR2 is YFSETQ in the germline V gene. The CDR3 is CASSILDPNPETQYF. The DNA of the CDR3 is TGCGCCAGCAGCATCCTTGACCCCAACCCGGAGACCCAGTACTTC.

Sample share makes this clonotype medium-sized. The J gene is TRBJ1-2, the V gene TRBV12-3 or TRBV12-4; D call uncertain. Trimming stripped 6 bases from V and 0 bases from J, with 8 bases between. The CDR3 totals 13 residues. The CDR3 loop reads CASSYTSNYGYTF. In nucleotides, the CDR3 is TGTGCCAGCAGCTACACCTCTAACTATGGCTACACCTTC.

In this sample, this clonotype turned up many times. CDR3 DNA sequence: TGTGCCAGCAGCGAGGGGCGGGGACAGGGCCATTCACCCCTCCACTTT. Translating it yields CASSEGRGQGHSPLHF. This chain connects TRBV5-4 to TRBJ1-6; 9 nucleotides line up with TRBD1. Per germline, CDR1 SGHNT and CDR2 YYREEE (reference sequence). The CDR3 has 16 amino acids. The V and J ends lost 4 bases and 8 bases, in that order; junction bases with no gene match: 10.

As for this clonotype: A much larger clone differs from this one at a single base, so this may be a read error. The chain is built from TRBV14 and TRBJ2-5; D is uncertain. Germline CDR1 reads SGHDN; CDR2 reads FVKESK. The CDR3 consists of 13 residues. V was clipped by 4 bases and J by 5 bases, with 11 bases between them. CDR3 amino acids: CASSPPGLETQYF. The CDR3 DNA follows: TGTGCCAGCAGCCCGCCGGGCTTGGAGACCCAGTACTTC. Full variable domain (missing parts from reference TRBV14 and TRBJ2-5): EAGVTQFPSHSVIEKGQTVTLRCDPISGHDNLYWYRRVMGKEIKFLLHFVKESKQDESGMPNNRFLAERTGGTYSTLKVQPAELEDSGVYFCASSPPGLETQYFGPGTRLLVL.

This clonotype was seen at least ten times. The chain joins TRBV6-1 to TRBJ1-1; D call uncertain. The CDR3 contains 13 residues. Trimming removed 5 bases from V and 1 base from J, with 8 bases in between. Germline loops: CDR1 MNHNS, CDR2 SASEGT. CDR3 sequence: CASSSTENTEAFF. The DNA of the CDR3 is TGTGCCAGCAGTAGCACGGAGAACACTGAAGCTTTCTTT.